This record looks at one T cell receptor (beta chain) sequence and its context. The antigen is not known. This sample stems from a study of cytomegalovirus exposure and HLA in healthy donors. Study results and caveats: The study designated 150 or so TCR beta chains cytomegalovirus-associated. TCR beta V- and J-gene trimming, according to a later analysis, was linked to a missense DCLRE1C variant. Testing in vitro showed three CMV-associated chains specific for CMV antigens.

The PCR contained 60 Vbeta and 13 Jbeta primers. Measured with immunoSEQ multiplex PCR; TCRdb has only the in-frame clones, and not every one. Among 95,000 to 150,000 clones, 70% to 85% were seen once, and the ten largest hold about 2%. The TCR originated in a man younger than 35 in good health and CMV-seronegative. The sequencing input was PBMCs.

Here the CDR3 DNA reads TGTGCCAGCAGTTTATGGGTGGGGTTAGGGGGTGTCGCTGAAGCTTTCTTT. This encodes CASSLWVGLGGVAEAFF. This chain links TRBV28 with TRBJ1-1, with TRBD1 as a possible D gene (6 bases). The V and J ends lost 0 bases and 6 bases respectively, with 20 bases between them. The germline V gene has CDR1 MDHEN and CDR2 SYDVKM. The CDR3 sequence is 17 residues long.